The TCR beta chain under discussion was sequenced for a study of T cell responses to AZD1222 COVID-19 vaccine. J was trimmed by 5 bases and V by 3 bases; bases with no gene match: 3. Germline CDR1 and CDR2: SGHDT and YYEEEE. CDR3 length equals 14 residues. Clones were sequenced by immunoSEQ multiplex PCR, and TCRdb holds only the in-frame ones, with some missing. This repertoire shows about 150,000 clones, 70% to 90% found once; its top ten account for 5.4%. The chain has TRBV5-6 and TRBJ1-5, with TRBD1 identical over 9 bases. The receptor was isolated from an adult who received the MenACWY meningococcal vaccine as a control. Sequenced material: peripheral blood, taken 28 days after the second dose of the MenACWY control vaccine. The CDR3 DNA follows: TGTGCCAGCAGCTCGACAGGGGGGGATCAGCCCCAGCATTTT. Its protein is CASSSTGGDQPQHF.